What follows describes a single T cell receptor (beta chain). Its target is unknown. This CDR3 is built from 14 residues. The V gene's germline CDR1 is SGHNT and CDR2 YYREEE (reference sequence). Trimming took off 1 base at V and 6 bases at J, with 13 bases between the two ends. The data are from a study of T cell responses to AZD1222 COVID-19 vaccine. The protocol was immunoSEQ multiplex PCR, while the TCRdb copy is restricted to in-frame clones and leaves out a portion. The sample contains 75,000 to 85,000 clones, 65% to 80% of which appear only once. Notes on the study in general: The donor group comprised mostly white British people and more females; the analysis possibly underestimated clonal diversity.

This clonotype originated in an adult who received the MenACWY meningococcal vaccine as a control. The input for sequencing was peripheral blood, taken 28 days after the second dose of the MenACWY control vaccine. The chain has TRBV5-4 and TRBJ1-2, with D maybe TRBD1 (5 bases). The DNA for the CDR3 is TGTGCCAGCAGCTTGCGGGGGGACTCTCATGGCTACACCTTC. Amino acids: CASSLRGDSHGYTF.